This entry features one TCR beta chain sequence. The specificity of this receptor is unknown. It has no much larger one-base neighbor in the sample; base qualities were not kept. This sample is drawn from a study of blood T cell repertoires in COVID-19 (dated by TCRdb to the early 2020s). At the level of the whole study: The collaborator samples originated in the United States, Italy and Spain and spanned the acute and convalescent phases of COVID-19. The material from the prospective study consisted of cDNA or gDNA derived from T cells, B-cell-depleted T cells, or PBMCs. Subjects who had been exposed to COVID-19, were actively infected with it, or had recovered from it provided the deeply sampled blood TCRbeta repertoires that made up the dataset. The repertoires were released in a freely available public database intended as a resource for research on the immune response to SARS-CoV-2. Samples were obtained from the ongoing ImmuneRACE study (first 160 participants) and from 1,254 subjects provided by 6 global collaborators. The sample metadata nearly always contained a de-identified subject ID, COVID-19 status, age in years and sex. Where available, HLA class I and class II types were obtained from metadata supplied by the sample provider rather than from assay-based typing.

Whole blood was collected in K2EDTA tubes by collaborating institutions according to the institutions' own protocols. For TCRbeta analysis, collaborators shipped samples as frozen whole blood, isolated PBMCs, or DNA extracted from either of those sample types. Looking up the germline V gene yields CDR1 LGHNA and CDR2 YSLEER. Unmatched junction bases come to 9, with V trimmed by 4 bases and J by 0 bases. From the cysteine through the phenylalanine, the CDR3 covers 17 amino acids. Only the CDR3 portion is preserved as DNA: 51 bases, with reading frame beginning at the first base. The immunoSEQ Assay, a bias-controlled multiplex PCR, was used to amplify TCRbeta CDR3 regions from genomic DNA. As for the original processing: The number of nucleated cells in each sample was estimated from the amplification of reference gene primers within the assay. Sequence reads were collapsed and filtered to measure the absolute abundance of every unique TCRbeta CDR3 rearrangement. For each sample, productive Simpson clonality was calculated by taking the square root of Simpson's diversity index across productive rearrangements. As stored in TCRdb, this immuneACCESS dataset retains in-frame rearrangements with V and J assigned. A fraction of the clones does not appear; measured against another copy, unresolved V genes explain less than half of the discrepancy, and the remainder lacks a known reason. The DNA gave D and trimming, while V, J and clone size come from that table. The sample records approximately 140,000 clones, approximately 86% of which are singletons. Less than 3.5% of the sample lies in the top ten.

The investigation overall reported the following: How much clinical and demographic metadata was included differed by source and by participant, and the metadata was provided uncurated.

Input material: peripheral blood. The chain couples TRBV4-3 to TRBJ2-1; TRBD1 matches 7 bases in the middle. The TCR was taken from a man between 70 and 80 years old with acute or convalescent COVID-19. The CDR3: CASSREPQGSSYNEQFF. The nucleotide sequence reads TGCGCCAGCAGCCGAGAGCCACAGGGGAGCTCCTACAATGAGCAGTTCTTC.